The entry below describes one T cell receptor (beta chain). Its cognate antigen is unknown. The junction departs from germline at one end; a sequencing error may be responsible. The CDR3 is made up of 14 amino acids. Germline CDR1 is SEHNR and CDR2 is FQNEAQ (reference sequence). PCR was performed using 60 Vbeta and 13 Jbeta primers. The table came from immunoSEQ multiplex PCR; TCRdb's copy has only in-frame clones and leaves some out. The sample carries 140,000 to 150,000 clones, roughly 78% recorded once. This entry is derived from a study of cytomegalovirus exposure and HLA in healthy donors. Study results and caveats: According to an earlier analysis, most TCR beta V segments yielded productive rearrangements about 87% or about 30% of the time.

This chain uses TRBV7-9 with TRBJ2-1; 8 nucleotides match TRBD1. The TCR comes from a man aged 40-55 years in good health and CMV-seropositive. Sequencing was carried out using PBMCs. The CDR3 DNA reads TGTTCCAGCAGCTTTTGGACAGGGATGTGGGAGCAGTTCTTC. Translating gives CSSSFWTGMWEQFF.